Presented here are 25 T cell receptor beta chains from one specimen sequenced in a study of metastatic and nonmetastatic thyroid tumors. Thyroid surgery had not been preceded by any treatment in any patient. TCRdb re-called the PCR reads through MiXCR. The repertoire holds approximately 16,000 clones, with 20% to 25% as singletons. The source material was tumor tissue. Source of these receptors: a male donor with papillary thyroid cancer or a benign thyroid nodule (not recorded which). Some clones in this sample may be carry-over from other donors' samples.

This clone was seen more than once but under ten times. The CDR3 does not close with the conserved phenylalanine or tryptophan, likely indicating a read error. The DNA is left out, because the CDR3 cannot be placed on it with certainty; the CDR3 is given as TCRdb lists it. The rearrangement links TRBV7-3 to TRBJ2-4; the D call in the table, TRBD1, was not verified against the DNA. 8 amino acids form the CDR3, both terminal residues included. Germline lookup yields CDR1 SGHTA and CDR2 FQGTGA. The CDR3 sequence: CASSLTGG.

This clone was counted ten times or more. The gene calls are TRBV24-1 and TRBJ1-5; perhaps TRBD1 as D (5 bases). V was pared by 5 bases and J by 6 bases, with 10 bases between. The germline gives CDR1 KGHDR, CDR2 SFDVKD. The CDR3 has 13 amino acids. CDR3 sequence (DNA): TGTGCCACCAGTGCGCAGGGTCTTCAGCCCCAGCATTTT. Its translation is CATSAQGLQPQHF.

The J gene is TRBJ2-7, the V gene TRBV5-6, with TRBD2 as a possible D gene (6 bases). The germline V gene has CDR1 SGHDT and CDR2 YYEEEE. V was pared by 1 base and J by 6 bases, with 17 bases between. The CDR3 sequence is 15 residues long. The CDR3 DNA reads as TGTGCCAGCAGCTTGTCAGCGGGTGGTAAAGGCGAGCAGTACTTC. Protein product: CASSLSAGGKGEQYF.

This clone came up many times. V and J are TRBV10-3 and TRBJ2-1; D gene ambiguous. The germline V gene encodes CDR1 ENHRY and CDR2 SYGVKD. The CDR3 is 13 amino acids. Trimming left V 2 bases short and J 10 bases short, with 12 bases between. The CDR3 sequence: CAISENFDGEQFF. In nucleotides, the CDR3 is TGTGCCATCAGTGAGAATTTCGACGGAGAGCAGTTCTTC.

This clone is medium-sized in the sample. The chain uses TRBV30 and TRBJ1-2; TRBD1 aligns across 7 bases. V was pared by 4 bases and J by 5 bases, with 4 bases of the junction left unmatched. The CDR3 runs 12 residues. The germline V gene has CDR1 GTSNPN and CDR2 SVGIG (reference sequence). CDR3 sequence (DNA): TGTGCCTGGAAACAGGGGAATTATGGCTACACCTTC. Translation: CAWKQGNYGYTF.

The V gene is TRBV5-4, the J gene TRBJ2-7; D not certain. This CDR3 region has 14 residues. CDR1 SGHNT and CDR2 YYREEE come from the germline V gene (reference sequence). Trimming shortened V by 4 bases and J by 4 bases, and 15 bases separated the two germline ends. The CDR3 loop is CASSPSLGGYEQYF. The DNA of the CDR3 is TGTGCCAGCAGCCCGTCCCTCGGTGGATACGAGCAGTACTTC.

This clone was seen more than once but under ten times. This clone may be a read error of a much larger clone one base away. The chain's CDR3 is CASSRLAVLQETQYF. The DNA for the CDR3 is TGTGCCAGCAGTAGACTAGCGGTGTTACAAGAGACCCAGTACTTC. This rearrangement joins TRBV6-1 to TRBJ2-5, with TRBD2 identical over 9 bases. In germline, CDR1 is MNHNS, CDR2 SASEGT. The CDR3 extends over 15 amino acids. With V trimmed by 5 bases and J by 2 bases, 6 bases remained unmatched.

The chain combines TRBV3-1 with TRBJ1-5; 7 bases fit TRBD1. Germline assignment: CDR1 LGHDT and CDR2 YNNKEL (reference sequence). Trimming cost V 4 bases and J 7 bases; bases outside gene matches: 4. The CDR3 extends over 13 amino acids. CDR3 sequence: CASSRDRVQPQHF. CDR3 nucleotides: TGTGCCAGCAGCCGAGACAGGGTCCAGCCCCAGCATTTT.

With respect to this clone: At one boundary the junction diverges from the germline segment, which might be a read error. The rearrangement joins TRBV7-2 to TRBJ2-5; 9 positions match TRBD2. CDR1 is SGHTA, CDR2 FQGNSA, per germline. The CDR3 has 15 residues. Here the CDR3 DNA reads TGTGCCAGCAGCCTAATAGCGGGAGAGCGGGAGACCCGGTACTTC. This encodes CASSLIAGERETRYF.

This clone is medium-sized (0.01 to 0.1%) by share. The V and J genes are TRBV7-9 and TRBJ1-1; tentative D call: TRBD1 (5 bases). The V end was cut by 4 bases, the J end by 6 bases, with 9 bases between. Germline lookup yields CDR1 SEHNR and CDR2 FQNEAQ (reference sequence). This CDR3 region has 12 residues. The CDR3 coding sequence is TGTGCCAGCAGCTGGAGGGGCTCTGAAGCTTTCTTT. Translating gives CASSWRGSEAFF.

This chain uses TRBV28 with TRBJ2-3, with 8 nucleotides matching TRBD2. This CDR3 comprises 18 residues. V lost 3 bases, J lost 2 bases, and 13 bases stayed unmatched. Germline-derived CDR1 and CDR2 are MDHEN and SYDVKM. For the CDR3, the DNA is TGTGCCAGCAGTTTCATTGTGATAACTAGCGGCTACACAGATACGCAGTATTTT. Amino acid sequence: CASSFIVITSGYTDTQYF.

This clone was recorded many times. The chain links TRBV7-2 to TRBJ2-2; weak D call: TRBD2 (5 bases). Trimming shortened V by 4 bases and J by 6 bases, and 9 bases separated the two germline ends. This CDR3 is built from 13 residues. Germline V gene data show CDR1 as SGHTA and CDR2 as FQGNSA. CDR3: CASSYQDSGELFF. The CDR3 DNA reads TGTGCCAGCAGCTACCAGGACTCCGGGGAGCTGTTTTTT.

This clone occurred a few times. The chain links TRBV12-3 or TRBV12-4 to TRBJ2-7; D is perhaps TRBD2 (6 bases). The CDR3 has 14 amino acids. The germline V and J ends were trimmed by 5 bases and 2 bases, with 13 bases remaining between them. The CDR3 DNA reads as TGTGCCAGCAGTGAACGGCGGGGACCCTACGAGCAGTACTTC. Residues: CASSERRGPYEQYF.

About this clone: Germline is not matched at one junction end, which may reflect a read error. Other nucleotide sequences in the sample specify the same CDR3. The chain carries TRBV12-3 or TRBV12-4 and TRBJ2-1, with 8 bases aligning to TRBD2. The CDR3 runs to 15 residues. The CDR3 sequence is CASSQSAGVFNEQFF. CDR3 DNA: TGTGCCAGCAGCCAATCAGCGGGGGTTTTCAATGAGCAATTCTTC.

This clone was picked up a small number of times. The V call is TRBV9, the J call TRBJ1-2; D uncertain. V was pared by 9 bases and J by 8 bases, with 29 bases between. Germline-derived CDR1 and CDR2 are SGDLS and YYNGEE. CDR3 length: 16 residues. CDR3 DNA sequence: TGTGCCATCATCGCCCTGGGGTCGGAGGGCGGATTGGGCTACACCTTC. Encoded protein: CAIIALGSEGGLGYTF.

This clone came up a few times. J is TRBJ1-2 and V is TRBV6-2 or TRBV6-3, with D tentatively TRBD1 (6 bases). Looked up from germline, CDR1 is MNHEY and CDR2 is SVGEGT. V shed 0 bases and J shed 4 bases, with 15 bases lying between them. CDR3 length: 16 residues. CDR3 bases: TGTGCCAGCAGTTACTCAGTGACAGGTACCTTCTATGGCTACACCTTC. Amino acid sequence: CASSYSVTGTFYGYTF.

This chain joins TRBV6-2 or TRBV6-3 and TRBJ2-3; TRBD2 aligns across 11 bases. The junction had 4 bases not matched to a gene; V was cut back by 1 base and J by 4 bases. This CDR3 is built from 16 residues. Per germline, CDR1 MNHEY and CDR2 SVGEGT. CDR3 in amino acids: CASSYLAGGESDTQYF. CDR3 bases: TGTGCCAGCAGTTACTTAGCGGGAGGGGAGTCAGATACGCAGTATTTT.

This chain links TRBV28 with TRBJ2-7; perhaps D is TRBD1 or TRBD2 (5 bases each). The CDR3 covers 16 residues. Per germline, CDR1 MDHEN and CDR2 SYDVKM. The V gene lost 5 bases and the J gene lost 2 bases, with 19 bases spanning the gap. The CDR3 reads CASSKRPGPLTYEQYF. CDR3 in DNA: TGTGCCAGCAGTAAAAGACCGGGACCCTTAACCTACGAGCAGTACTTC.

This clone appeared a single time. This chain joins TRBV5-1 and TRBJ1-2, with D tentatively TRBD1 (5 bases). This CDR3 region has 14 residues. The V end lost 0 bases, the J end lost 7 bases, and 13 bases lay between the germline ends. CDR1 and CDR2 (germline): SGHRS, YFSETQ. As DNA, the CDR3 is TGCGCCAGCAGCTTGGTGGCAGGGCAGGGTGGCTACACCTTC. This codes for CASSLVAGQGGYTF.

The V call is TRBV10-3, the J call TRBJ2-7; 11 bases are shared with TRBD2. Germline lookup yields CDR1 ENHRY and CDR2 SYGVKD. The CDR3 totals 19 residues. Trimming at V came to 6 bases and at J to 2 bases, leaving 18 bases not matched to a gene. DNA of the CDR3: TGTGCCATCAGATTAGAAGGGGGGACCACTAGCGGGAGTGCCTACGAGCAGTACTTC. As protein: CAIRLEGGTTSGSAYEQYF.

This clone showed up many times. The chain couples TRBV29-1 to TRBJ2-3; D uncertain. The V end lost 8 bases, the J end lost 2 bases, and 5 bases lay between the germline ends. The V gene's germline CDR1 is SQVTM and CDR2 ANQGSEA. The CDR3 length is 10 residues. The DNA of the CDR3 is TGCAGCCAGTTCACAGATACGCAGTATTTT. Translating it yields CSQFTDTQYF.

This clone was observed at least ten times. The genes are TRBV6-4 and TRBJ2-3; perhaps TRBD2 as D (5 bases). V lost 3 bases and J lost 1, with 5 bases in between. Germline CDR1 and CDR2: MRHNA and SNTAGT. CDR3 length: 13 amino acids. DNA for the CDR3: TGTGCCAGCAGTGAGCGGGGCACAGATACGCAGTATTTT. Its translation is CASSERGTDTQYF.

This chain joins TRBV28 and TRBJ2-7; D not certain. V shed 7 bases and J shed 1 base, with 14 bases lying between them. Looked up from germline, CDR1 is MDHEN and CDR2 is SYDVKM. The CDR3 consists of 14 residues. The CDR3 protein is CASIPLSWSYEQYF. Here the CDR3 DNA reads TGTGCCAGCATACCGCTTTCGTGGTCCTACGAGCAGTACTTC.

This clone came up a few times. This sequence joins TRBV27 and TRBJ1-1; D call uncertain. The CDR3 runs 12 residues. V lost 3 bases and J lost 6, with 8 bases in between. Per germline, CDR1 MNHEY and CDR2 SMNVEV (reference sequence). The CDR3 coding sequence is TGTGCCAGCAGTTTTGCCCCCCCTGAAGCTTTCTTT. It is translated as CASSFAPPEAFF.

In this sample, this clone turned up many times. This chain joins TRBV6-1 and TRBJ2-3; D gene unclear. Looked up from germline, CDR1 is MNHNS and CDR2 is SASEGT. There are 12 residues in the CDR3. The V and J ends lost 7 bases and 2 bases respectively, with 7 bases between them. Here the CDR3 DNA reads TGTGCCAGCATTGACACCACAGATACGCAGTATTTT. Translation gives CASIDTTDTQYF.